This T cell receptor (beta chain) was identified during a study of T-cell memory formation after mild COVID-19. Study at large: The study found TCR clusters largely donor specific.

TCRdb processed the 5' RACE reads anew with MiXCR; each CDR3 protein has one entry. Of roughly 310,000 distinct CDR3 sequences in the sample, 15% to 20% were seen once. In germline, CDR1 is LNHDA, CDR2 SQIVND (reference sequence). V gave up 9 bases and J gave up 5 bases; unmatched junction bases: 6. CDR3 size: 15 residues. To note about this clonotype: Antigen: not known.

Study results and caveats: Shrinking CD4+ clones resided mostly in CM and EM, and CD8+ ones in EMRA. Second-wave clones that peaked on day 37 lacked confirmed SARS-CoV-2 specificity.

The rearrangement links TRBV19 to TRBJ2-5, with TRBD2 matching 16 bases. Sequencing input: PBMCs or a T cell subset sorted from them (not recorded which). The TCR comes from a man younger than 35 who had mild COVID-19 (a few samples of this study predate the infection). Cell type and time point are not known. CDR3 nucleotides: TGTGCCAGCGGGACTAGCGGGGGGGCCGTGGAGACCCAGTACTTC. It is translated as CASGTSGGAVETQYF.